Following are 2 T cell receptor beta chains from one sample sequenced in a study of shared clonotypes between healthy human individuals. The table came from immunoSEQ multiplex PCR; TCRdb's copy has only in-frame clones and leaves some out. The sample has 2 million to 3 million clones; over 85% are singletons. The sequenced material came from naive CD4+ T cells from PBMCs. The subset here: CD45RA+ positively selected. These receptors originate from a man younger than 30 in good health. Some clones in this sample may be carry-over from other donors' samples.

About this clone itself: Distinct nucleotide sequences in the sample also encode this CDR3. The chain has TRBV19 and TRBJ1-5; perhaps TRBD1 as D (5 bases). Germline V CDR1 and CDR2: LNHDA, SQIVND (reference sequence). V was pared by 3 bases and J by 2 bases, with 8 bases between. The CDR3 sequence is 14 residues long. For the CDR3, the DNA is TGTGCCAGTAGTATGGGGGAAGGCAATCAGCCCCAGCATTTT. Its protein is CASSMGEGNQPQHF.

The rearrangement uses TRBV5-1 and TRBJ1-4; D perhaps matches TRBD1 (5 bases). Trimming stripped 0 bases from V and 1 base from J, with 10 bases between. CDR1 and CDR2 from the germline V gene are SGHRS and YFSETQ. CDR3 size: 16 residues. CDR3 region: CASSLEGVGTNEKLFF. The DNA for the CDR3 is TGCGCCAGCAGCTTGGAAGGGGTTGGAACTAATGAAAAACTGTTTTTT.